This T cell receptor (beta chain) stems from a study of identical twins. From the 5' RACE reads, TCRdb called clonotypes with MiXCR, one entry per CDR3 protein. Here the sample spans about 520,000 distinct CDR3 sequences, approximately 22% being singletons. CDR1 GTSNPN and CDR2 SVGIG come from the germline V gene (reference sequence). CDR3 length equals 15 residues. The V end lost 3 bases, the J end lost 7 bases, and 16 bases lay between the germline ends. These records were also assigned to another study, of T cells expressing NK-cell markers.

The origin of this receptor is a woman between 18 and 29 years old in good health. V and J are TRBV30 and TRBJ1-6; D gene unclear. The sample taken for sequencing was CD4+ T cells sorted from blood. The CDR3 sequence: CAWRFVGPLNSPLHF. The CDR3 DNA reads TGTGCCTGGAGGTTTGTCGGGCCATTGAATTCACCCCTCCACTTT.